A few counts support the clone carrying this T cell receptor (beta chain). What it binds is unknown. This sample was included in a study of T cells after posttransplantation cyclophosphamide. Study-wide findings and caveats: Later post-transplant blood repertoires were often dominated by donor CD8+ memory clones. Recipient CMV seropositivity and CMV reactivation strongly tracked TRB clonality. TRB overlap between skin or GI tissue T cells and blood was limited.

A marrow graft followed busulfan-fludarabine conditioning, with cyclophosphamide on days +3 and +4. Profiled with immunoSEQ multiplex PCR; TCRdb holds only in-frame clones, not every one. This sample has some 5,000 clones, each found more than once. Trimming took 3 bases from V and 7 from J, leaving 7 bases between them. There are 12 residues in the CDR3. Germline CDR1 and CDR2: MGHDK and SYGVNS. V is TRBV25-1 and J is TRBJ2-1; D perhaps matches TRBD1 (5 bases). Sequenced here: PBMCs, sampled after allogeneic stem cell transplant with posttransplant cyclophosphamide. This TCR was recovered from a female patient aged 30-39 years who received an allogeneic stem cell transplant from an unrelated donor, was CMV-positive, and had acute and chronic GVHD. Some of these T cells may belong to the graft donor. CDR3 nucleotides: TGTGCCAGCAGTGACCAGGGAAATGAGCAGTTCTTC. The encoded protein is CASSDQGNEQFF.